These 5 T cell receptor beta chains came from one sample sequenced in a study of technical replicates of blood from several donors. Libraries were prepared by immunoSEQ multiplex PCR; TCRdb keeps only in-frame clonotypes and omits some of them. The sample includes 70,000 to 95,000 clones, about 94% of them seen just once. Material for sequencing was T cells isolated from PBMCs. These receptors originate from a human donor in good health.

The chain couples TRBV11-1 to TRBJ2-3; 11 bases line up with TRBD2. The germline V gene has CDR1 SGHAT and CDR2 FQDESV (reference sequence). CDR3 size: 16 residues. With V trimmed by 1 base and J by 0 bases, 0 bases remained unmatched. CDR3 loop: CASSLGTSGSTDTQYF. The CDR3 bases are TGTGCCAGCAGCTTAGGGACTAGCGGGAGCACAGATACGCAGTATTTT. The variable domain in full, with the rest retrieved from reference TRBV11-1 and TRBJ2-3, is EAEVAQSPRYKITEKSQAVAFWCDPISGHATLYWYRQILGQGPELLVQFQDESVVDDSQLPKDRFSAERLKGVDSTLKIQPAELGDSAMYLCASSLGTSGSTDTQYFGPGTRLTVL.

This clone was observed a single time. The chain uses TRBV4-1 and TRBJ2-7; D possibly corresponds to TRBD2 (5 bases). This CDR3 has 14 amino acids. Trimming stripped 5 bases from V and 2 bases from J, with 13 bases between. Germline V lookup: CDR1 MGHRA, CDR2 YSYEKL. The CDR3 DNA reads as TGCGCCAGCAGCTCCGACCGGGGTCCCTACGAGCAGTACTTC. It specifies CASSSDRGPYEQYF.

V is TRBV14 and J is TRBJ2-2; no reliable D call. This CDR3 contains 15 residues. CDR1 and CDR2 (germline): SGHDN, FVKESK. V was pared by 1 base and J by 3 bases, with 9 bases between. CDR3 sequence (DNA): TGTGCCAGCAGCCAAGTCCAGGCAGACACCGGGGAGCTGTTTTTT. This gives the protein CASSQVQADTGELFF.

On this clone itself: Relative to the germline gene, one junction end is altered; a read error may explain this. DNA of the CDR3: TGCGGGAACCCTGTCAGGGGCGGGGAGCTGTTTTTT. Translation: CGNPVRGGELFF. The chain couples TRBV30 to TRBJ2-2; TRBD1 might be the D (6 bases). CDR1 is GTSNPN, CDR2 SVGIG, per germline (reference sequence). The CDR3 is 12 residues long.

This CDR3 reads CASSIKRDRGYTF. CDR3 sequence (DNA): TGTGCCAGTAGTATAAAGAGGGATAGAGGCTACACCTTC. The chain joins TRBV19 to TRBJ1-2; D gene ambiguous. CDR1 is LNHDA and CDR2 is SQIVND in the germline V gene (reference sequence). This CDR3 comprises 13 residues. The ends were cut back, 2 bases at V and 8 bases at J, with 12 bases in the middle.